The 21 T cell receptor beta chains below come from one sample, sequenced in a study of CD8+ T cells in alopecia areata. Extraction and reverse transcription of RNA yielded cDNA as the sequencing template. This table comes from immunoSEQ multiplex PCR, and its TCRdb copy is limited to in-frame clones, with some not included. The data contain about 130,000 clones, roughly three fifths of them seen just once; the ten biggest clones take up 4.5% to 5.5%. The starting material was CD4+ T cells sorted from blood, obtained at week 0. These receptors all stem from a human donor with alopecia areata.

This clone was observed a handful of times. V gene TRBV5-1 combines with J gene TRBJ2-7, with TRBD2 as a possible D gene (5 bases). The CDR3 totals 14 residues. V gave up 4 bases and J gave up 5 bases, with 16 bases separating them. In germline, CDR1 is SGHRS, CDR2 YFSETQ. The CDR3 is CASSPGPGWHEQYF. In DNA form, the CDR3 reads TGCGCCAGCAGCCCCGGACCGGGATGGCACGAGCAGTACTTC.

The CDR3: CASSNGVNTEAFF. CDR3 nucleotide sequence: TGTGCCAGCAGTAACGGGGTTAACACTGAAGCTTTCTTT. This sequence joins TRBV2 and TRBJ1-1; D is ambiguous. V was cut by 5 bases and J by 2 bases, with 9 bases left in between. CDR3 length: 13 residues. CDR1 SNHLY and CDR2 FYNNEI come from the germline V gene.

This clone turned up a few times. CDR3 nucleotides: TGCGCCAGCAGCTTAACAGGTCAGGGGGGCAATGAGCAGTTCTTC. The encoded protein is CASSLTGQGGNEQFF. This rearrangement joins TRBV5-1 to TRBJ2-1; a possible D gene is TRBD1 (7 bases). Germline lookup yields CDR1 SGHRS and CDR2 YFSETQ. Between the trimmed V and J ends, which lost 2 bases and 6 bases, there was a span of 15 bases. The CDR3 consists of 15 residues. The full variable domain, completed using reference TRBV5-1 and TRBJ2-1, is KAGVTQTPRYLIKTRGQQVTLSCSPISGHRSVSWYQQTPGQGLQFLFEYFSETQRNKGNFPGRFSGRQFSNSRSEMNVSTLELGDSALYLCASSLTGQGGNEQFFGPGTRLTVL.

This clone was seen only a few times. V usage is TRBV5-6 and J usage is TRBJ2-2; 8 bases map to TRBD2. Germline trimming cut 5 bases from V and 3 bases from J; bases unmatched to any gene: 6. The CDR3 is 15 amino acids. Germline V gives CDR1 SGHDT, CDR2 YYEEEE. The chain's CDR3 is CASRRTSRDTGELFF. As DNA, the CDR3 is TGTGCCAGCAGGCGGACTAGCAGGGACACCGGGGAGCTGTTTTTT.

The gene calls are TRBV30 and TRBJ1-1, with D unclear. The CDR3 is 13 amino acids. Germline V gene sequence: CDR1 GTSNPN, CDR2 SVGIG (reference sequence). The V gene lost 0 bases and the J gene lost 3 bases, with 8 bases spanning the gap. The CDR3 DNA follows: TGTGCCTGGAGTGTAAAAGGGTACACTGAAGCTTTCTTT. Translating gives CAWSVKGYTEAFF.

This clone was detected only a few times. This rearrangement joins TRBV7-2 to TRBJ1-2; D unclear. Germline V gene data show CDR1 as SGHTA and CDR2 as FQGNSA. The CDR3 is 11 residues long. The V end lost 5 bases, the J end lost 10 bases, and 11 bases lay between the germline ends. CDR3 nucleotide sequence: TGTGCCAGCAGCGCTACGATAACCTACACCTTC. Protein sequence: CASSATITYTF. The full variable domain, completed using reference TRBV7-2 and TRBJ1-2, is GAGVSQSPSNKVTEKGKDVELRCDPISGHTALYWYRQSLGQGLEFLIYFQGNSAPDKSGLPSDRFSAERTGGSVSTLTIQRTQQEDSAVYLCASSATITYTFGSGTRLTVV.

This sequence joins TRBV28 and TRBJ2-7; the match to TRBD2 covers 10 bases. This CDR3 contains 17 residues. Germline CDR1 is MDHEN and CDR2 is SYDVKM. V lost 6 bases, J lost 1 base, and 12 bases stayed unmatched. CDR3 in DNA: TGTGCCAGCAGGTCCAAAGGGGTGGGACTAGCGTCCTACGAGCAGTACTTC. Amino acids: CASRSKGVGLASYEQYF.

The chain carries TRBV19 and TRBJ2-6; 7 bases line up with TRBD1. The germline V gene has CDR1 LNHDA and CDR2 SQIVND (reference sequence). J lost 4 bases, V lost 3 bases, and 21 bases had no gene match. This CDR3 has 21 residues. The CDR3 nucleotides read TGTGCCAGTAGTATCAGAGGGGGCGCGACTCAGGTCAGCGCGGGGGCCAACGTCCTGACTTTC. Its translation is CASSIRGGATQVSAGANVLTF.

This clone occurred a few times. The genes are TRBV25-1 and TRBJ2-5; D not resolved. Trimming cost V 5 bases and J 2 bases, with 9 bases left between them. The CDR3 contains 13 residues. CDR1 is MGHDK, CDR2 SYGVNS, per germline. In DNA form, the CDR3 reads TGTGCCAGCAGTTGGGGAAATCAAGAGACCCAGTACTTC. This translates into CASSWGNQETQYF.

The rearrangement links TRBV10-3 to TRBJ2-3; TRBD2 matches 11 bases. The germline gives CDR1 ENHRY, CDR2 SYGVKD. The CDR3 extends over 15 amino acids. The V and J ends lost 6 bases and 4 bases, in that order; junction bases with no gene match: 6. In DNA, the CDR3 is TGTGCCATCAGACGTAGCGGGGGGGCCTCAGATACGCAGTATTTT. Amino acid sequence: CAIRRSGGASDTQYF.

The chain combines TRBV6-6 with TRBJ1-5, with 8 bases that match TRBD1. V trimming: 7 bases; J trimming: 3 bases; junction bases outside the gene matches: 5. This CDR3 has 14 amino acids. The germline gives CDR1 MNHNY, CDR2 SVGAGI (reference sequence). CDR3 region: CASKGQGNNQPQHF. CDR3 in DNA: TGTGCCAGCAAAGGACAGGGCAACAATCAGCCCCAGCATTTT.

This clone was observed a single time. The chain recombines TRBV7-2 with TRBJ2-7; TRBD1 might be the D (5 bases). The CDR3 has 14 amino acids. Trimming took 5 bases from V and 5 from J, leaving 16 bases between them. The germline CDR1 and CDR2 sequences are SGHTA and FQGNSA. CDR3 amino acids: CASSPGFRVNEQYF. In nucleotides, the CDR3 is TGTGCCAGCAGCCCCGGTTTCAGGGTGAACGAGCAGTACTTC.

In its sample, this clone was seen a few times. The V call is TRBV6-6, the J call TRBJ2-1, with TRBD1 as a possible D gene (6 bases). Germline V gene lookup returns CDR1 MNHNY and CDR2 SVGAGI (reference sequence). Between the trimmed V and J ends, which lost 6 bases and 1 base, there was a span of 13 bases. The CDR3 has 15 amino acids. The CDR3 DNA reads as TGTGCCAGCAGGATTAACACAGGGTCCTACAATGAGCAGTTCTTC. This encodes CASRINTGSYNEQFF.

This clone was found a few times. CDR3 nucleotides: TGTGCCAGCAGCTTAGGATCCGAGACAGGACTCATTAACTATGGCTACACCTTC. This sequence encodes CASSLGSETGLINYGYTF. The chain carries TRBV7-6 and TRBJ1-2; possible D gene TRBD1, 6 bases. The CDR3 totals 18 residues. V dropped 1 base and J dropped 1 base, with 19 bases sitting between them. Germline loops: CDR1 SGHVS, CDR2 FNYEAQ.

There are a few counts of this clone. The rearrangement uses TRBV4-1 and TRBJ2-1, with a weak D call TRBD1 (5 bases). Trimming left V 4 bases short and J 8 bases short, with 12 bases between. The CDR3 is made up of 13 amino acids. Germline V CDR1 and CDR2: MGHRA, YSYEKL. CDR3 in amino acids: CASSRDSIDEQFF. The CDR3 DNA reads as TGCGCCAGCAGCCGAGACAGTATCGATGAGCAGTTCTTC.

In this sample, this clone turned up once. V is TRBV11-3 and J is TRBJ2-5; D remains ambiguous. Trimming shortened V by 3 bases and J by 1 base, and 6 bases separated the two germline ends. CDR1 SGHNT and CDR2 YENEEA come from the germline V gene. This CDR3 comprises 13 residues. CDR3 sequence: CASSLWAQETQYF. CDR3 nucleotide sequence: TGTGCCAGCAGCTTGTGGGCCCAAGAGACCCAGTACTTC.

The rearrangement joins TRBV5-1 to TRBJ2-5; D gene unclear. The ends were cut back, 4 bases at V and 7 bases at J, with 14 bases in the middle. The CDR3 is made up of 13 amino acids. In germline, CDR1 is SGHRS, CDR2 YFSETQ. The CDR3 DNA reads TGCGCCAGCAGCATGGAAGGGAAAGGGACCCAGTACTTC. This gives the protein CASSMEGKGTQYF.

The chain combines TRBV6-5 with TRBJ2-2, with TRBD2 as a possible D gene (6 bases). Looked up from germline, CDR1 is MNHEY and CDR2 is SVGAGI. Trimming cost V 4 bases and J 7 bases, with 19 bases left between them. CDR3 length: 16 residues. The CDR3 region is CASSSPPRLGFGELFF. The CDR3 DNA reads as TGTGCCAGCAGTTCGCCCCCTAGACTAGGTTTCGGGGAGCTGTTTTTT.

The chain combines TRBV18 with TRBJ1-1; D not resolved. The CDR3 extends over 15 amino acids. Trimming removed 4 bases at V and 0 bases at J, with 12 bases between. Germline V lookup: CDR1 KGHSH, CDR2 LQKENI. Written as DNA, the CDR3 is TGTGCCAGCTCACAATGGACGGTTATGAACACTGAAGCTTTCTTT. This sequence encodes CASSQWTVMNTEAFF.

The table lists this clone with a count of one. The CDR3, as DNA: TGCAGCGTGCAGGGAAGCAATCAGCCCCAGCATTTT. Its protein product is CSVQGSNQPQHF. V usage is TRBV29-1 and J usage is TRBJ1-5; TRBD1 might be the D (5 bases). V lost 6 bases, J lost 1 base, and 7 bases lay in between. The CDR3 contains 12 residues. Germline loops: CDR1 SQVTM, CDR2 ANQGSEA.

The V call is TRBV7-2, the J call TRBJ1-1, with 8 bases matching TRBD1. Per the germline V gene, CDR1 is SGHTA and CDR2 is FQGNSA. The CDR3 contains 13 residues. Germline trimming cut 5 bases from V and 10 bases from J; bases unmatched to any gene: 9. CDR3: CASSPGGTLGAFF. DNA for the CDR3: TGTGCCAGCAGCCCAGGGGGCACGCTCGGAGCTTTCTTT.